Sequencing of this TCR beta chain was carried out in a study of OX40 agonist ivuxolimab in advanced cancers. Study conclusions and caveats: Compared with CD4+, CD8+ T cells on average had more expanded clones.

The V and J ends lost 5 bases and 3 bases, in that order; junction bases with no gene match: 3. The length of the CDR3 is 13 residues. Germline V gives CDR1 MNHNY, CDR2 SVGAGI (reference sequence). Profiling relied on immunoSEQ multiplex PCR, and the TCRdb table lists in-frame clones only, not all of them. Here the sample spans about 100,000 clones, roughly nine tenths being singletons. For this clone: Its target is unknown.

The receptor comes from an adult with an advanced solid tumor such as melanoma, head and neck, liver or kidney cancer. The chain combines TRBV6-6 with TRBJ2-7; 8 bases agree with TRBD1. The sample here was CD4+ or CD8+ T cells sorted from blood, taken in a trial of the OX40 agonist ivuxolimab. In DNA form, the CDR3 reads TGTGCCAGCAGTGATGGACAGGGCTACGAGCAGTACTTC. Encoded protein: CASSDGQGYEQYF.